This passage covers 29 T cell receptor beta chains from one sample sequenced in a study of siplizumab effects on memory and regulatory T cells. The assay was immunoSEQ multiplex PCR, and TCRdb's table has in-frame clones only and misses some. Among more than 60,000 clones listed, 95% to 98% were seen once. The sample taken for sequencing was naive CD8+ T cells sorted from blood. These receptors originate from a human donor in good health.

The chain couples TRBV2 to TRBJ2-5, with D possibly matching TRBD2 (6 bases). CDR1 and CDR2 from the germline V gene are SNHLY and FYNNEI. V was shortened by 7 bases and J by 5 bases, with 23 bases between the two germline ends. The CDR3 is made up of 16 amino acids. CDR3 in amino acids: CASNVHGGTVQETQYF. Written as DNA, the CDR3 is TGTGCCAGCAATGTGCACGGGGGAACGGTCCAGGAGACCCAGTACTTC.

This clone was counted only a few times. The sample has other DNA sequences that encode this CDR3 too. This CDR3 is CSVEGGTSYEQYF. The DNA of the CDR3 is TGCAGCGTTGAAGGGGGTACCTCCTACGAGCAGTACTTC. V gene TRBV29-1 combines with J gene TRBJ2-7; D gene unclear. V was cut by 1 base and J by 0 bases, with 7 bases left in between. The germline V gene has CDR1 SQVTM and CDR2 ANQGSEA. CDR3 length equals 13 residues.

The rearrangement joins TRBV6-4 to TRBJ2-2; D is unclear. Germline V gene data show CDR1 as MRHNA and CDR2 as SNTAGT. Trimming stripped 3 bases from V and 7 bases from J, with 3 bases between. CDR3 size: 11 residues. The CDR3 loop is CASSDNGELFF. The CDR3 DNA is TGTGCCAGCAGTGATAACGGGGAGCTGTTTTTT.

The chain uses TRBV2 and TRBJ1-1, with D uncertain. Germline loops: CDR1 SNHLY, CDR2 FYNNEI. V lost 10 bases and J 1 base, leaving 10 bases between the germline ends. CDR3 length equals 12 residues. The CDR3 nucleotides read TGTGCCACCTGGACGGAGAACACTGAAGCTTTCTTT. Translated, it gives CATWTENTEAFF. Combining the CDR3 with reference TRBV2 and TRBJ1-1 gives the whole variable domain EPEVTQTPSHQVTQMGQEVILRCVPISNHLYFYWYRQILGQKVEFLVSFYNNEISEKSEIFDDQFSVERPDGSNFTLKIRSTKLEDSAMYFCATWTENTEAFFGQGTRLTVV.

The V gene is TRBV6-7, the J gene TRBJ1-1; 8 bases line up with TRBD1. TRBV6-7 is an open reading frame whose function is uncertain. V was clipped by 4 bases and J by 4 bases; unmatched bases: 5. The CDR3 is 14 amino acids. CDR3 nucleotide sequence: TGTGCCAGCAGTTCGACAGGGGCGGGCACTGAAGCTTTCTTT. It specifies CASSSTGAGTEAFF.

The chain joins TRBV7-9 to TRBJ2-3, with a tentative D call TRBD2 (5 bases). The CDR3 runs 16 residues. V lost 4 bases and J 5 bases, leaving 19 bases between the germline ends. Germline V gene data show CDR1 as SEHNR and CDR2 as FQNEAQ (reference sequence). CDR3 amino acids: CASSSGLGLRGDTQYF. CDR3 DNA: TGTGCCAGCAGCTCAGGACTGGGCCTACGGGGAGATACGCAGTATTTT.

This chain joins TRBV2 and TRBJ1-5; TRBD1 aligns across 7 bases. This CDR3 region has 14 residues. V lost 5 bases to trimming and J lost 3 bases; unmatched junction nucleotides: 4. Looked up from germline, CDR1 is SNHLY and CDR2 is FYNNEI. CDR3 in DNA: TGTGCCAGCAGTCCGGGACAGCACAATCAGCCCCAGCATTTT. Translated: CASSPGQHNQPQHF. The whole variable domain, filled in from reference TRBV2 and TRBJ1-5, reads EPEVTQTPSHQVTQMGQEVILRCVPISNHLYFYWYRQILGQKVEFLVSFYNNEISEKSEIFDDQFSVERPDGSNFTLKIRSTKLEDSAMYFCASSPGQHNQPQHFGDGTRLSIL.

This rearrangement joins TRBV4-1 to TRBJ2-1; maybe TRBD1 (6 bases). This CDR3 contains 16 residues. Between the trimmed V and J ends, which lost 2 bases and 5 bases, there was a span of 16 bases. Germline V gives CDR1 MGHRA, CDR2 YSYEKL. CDR3 DNA sequence: TGCGCCAGCAGCCAACAACCGGGACAAGTAAACAATGAGCAGTTCTTC. Encoded protein: CASSQQPGQVNNEQFF.

The CDR3 DNA follows: TGTGCCAGCAGTTACCGGACGGACTACGAGCAGTACTTC. It yields the protein CASSYRTDYEQYF. The chain employs TRBV6-6 and TRBJ2-7; D unclear. The CDR3 runs to 13 residues. From germline, CDR1 is MNHNY and CDR2 SVGAGI (reference sequence). V was pared by 2 bases and J by 3 bases, with 8 bases between.

The chain couples TRBV18 to TRBJ2-5, with TRBD2 matching 10 bases. Unmatched junction bases numbered 6, after V lost 1 base and J lost 4 bases. CDR1 KGHSH and CDR2 LQKENI come from the germline V gene. This CDR3 contains 16 residues. The CDR3 here is CASSPRGASGGETQYF. The CDR3 region has the DNA TGTGCCAGCTCACCACGTGGTGCTAGCGGGGGAGAGACCCAGTACTTC.

The V call is TRBV10-3, the J call TRBJ2-2; the D gene is possibly TRBD1 (6 bases). The germline V gene has CDR1 ENHRY and CDR2 SYGVKD. The CDR3 length is 17 residues. Trimming took off 0 bases at V and 4 bases at J, with 15 bases between the two ends. The CDR3 nucleotides are TGTGCCATCAGTGAGTCTGGAGAGGGGGTCTCCACCGGGGAGCTGTTTTTT. Translating it yields CAISESGEGVSTGELFF.

The rearrangement links TRBV6-5 to TRBJ2-5; D is ambiguous. V gave up 0 bases and J gave up 5 bases, with 7 bases separating them. Germline V lookup: CDR1 MNHEY, CDR2 SVGAGI. The CDR3 spans 13 residues. CDR3 residues: CASSYSGWETQYF. The DNA of the CDR3 is TGTGCCAGCAGTTACTCCGGGTGGGAGACCCAGTACTTC.

The chain combines TRBV21-1 with TRBJ1-4. TRBV21-1 is an annotated pseudogene. This CDR3 is built from 16 residues. For the CDR3, the DNA is TGTGCCAGCAGCAAAGAATGGAGGGGGTGGAGGGAAAAACTGTTTTTT. Protein product: CASSKEWRGWREKLFF.

The chain uses TRBV9 and TRBJ1-1; 7 nucleotides align to TRBD1. Germline-derived CDR1 and CDR2 are SGDLS and YYNGEE. The CDR3 runs to 14 residues. The V and J ends lost 4 bases and 6 bases, in that order; junction bases with no gene match: 9. CDR3 bases: TGTGCCAGCAGCCCACCCAACAGGGGAGCTGAAGCTTTCTTT. As protein: CASSPPNRGAEAFF.

This clone was counted once. The rearrangement uses TRBV28 and TRBJ1-1; 8 bases are a match to TRBD1. The CDR3 is 14 residues long. J was trimmed by 1 base and V by 4 bases; bases with no gene match: 2. Germline loops: CDR1 MDHEN, CDR2 SYDVKM. The CDR3 is CASSSGQGNTEAFF. CDR3 nucleotides: TGTGCCAGCAGTTCCGGACAGGGGAACACTGAAGCTTTCTTT.

This chain links TRBV5-1 with TRBJ2-3; 8 nucleotides match TRBD2. Per germline, CDR1 SGHRS and CDR2 YFSETQ. This CDR3 has 15 residues. Trimming at V came to 3 bases and at J to 4 bases, leaving 7 bases not matched to a gene. As DNA, the CDR3 is TGCGCCAGCAGCTCCGGGACTAGTAAGGCAGATACGCAGTATTTT. Its translation is CASSSGTSKADTQYF.

The count of this clone is one. The chain has TRBV27 and TRBJ1-5, with D perhaps TRBD1 (6 bases). The CDR3 consists of 13 residues. Germline V gene sequence: CDR1 MNHEY, CDR2 SMNVEV (reference sequence). Trimming shortened V by 8 bases and J by 4 bases, and 12 bases separated the two germline ends. CDR3 DNA sequence: TGTGCCAGCTGGACAGTCGGTAATCAGCCCCAGCATTTT. It yields the protein CASWTVGNQPQHF.

V usage is TRBV7-9 and J usage is TRBJ2-5; D remains ambiguous. CDR3 length: 14 amino acids. Trimming cost V 4 bases and J 5 bases, with 14 bases left between them. From germline, CDR1 is SEHNR and CDR2 FQNEAQ (reference sequence). In DNA, the CDR3 is TGTGCCAGCAGCTCCCCGTCTCCACTGGAGACCCAGTACTTC. Protein: CASSSPSPLETQYF.

This CDR3 reads CAISEYGQNTEAFF. The CDR3 nucleotides are TGTGCCATCAGTGAGTACGGGCAGAACACTGAAGCTTTCTTT. This sequence joins TRBV10-3 and TRBJ1-1, with D unresolved. The CDR3 extends over 14 amino acids. V lost 1 base to trimming and J lost 1 base, with 7 bases between them. Germline assignment: CDR1 ENHRY and CDR2 SYGVKD.

The chain combines TRBV6-1 with TRBJ1-2; weak D call: TRBD1 (5 bases). CDR1 and CDR2 from the germline V gene are MNHNS and SASEGT. CDR3 length: 13 amino acids. Trimming cost V 1 base and J 3 bases, with 6 bases left between them. The CDR3 DNA reads TGTGCCAGCAGTGAAGGCAGGGACTATGGCTACACCTTC. Protein: CASSEGRDYGYTF.

This sequence joins TRBV6-1 and TRBJ1-2, with D unclear. Trimming took 6 bases from V and 5 from J, leaving 13 bases between them. The length of the CDR3 is 13 residues. Germline CDR1 and CDR2: MNHNS and SASEGT. Here the CDR3 reads CASSRMGDYGYTF. The CDR3 DNA reads as TGTGCCAGCAGCCGAATGGGTGATTATGGCTACACCTTC.

The V and J genes are TRBV4-2 and TRBJ2-1; 9 bases line up with TRBD2. Unmatched junction bases numbered 1, after V lost 1 base and J lost 6 bases. Looked up from germline, CDR1 is LGHNA and CDR2 is YNFKEQ. CDR3 length: 14 amino acids. CDR3 bases: TGTGCCAGCAGCCAAGGACTAGCGGTCAATGAGCAGTTCTTC. Protein: CASSQGLAVNEQFF.

This clone was seen a single time. CDR3 in amino acids: CASSYSLDRGRTEAFF. In DNA, the CDR3 is TGTGCCAGCAGTTACTCCCTTGACAGGGGTAGGACTGAAGCTTTCTTT. V is TRBV6-6 and J is TRBJ1-1, with TRBD1 matching 8 bases. CDR1 and CDR2 from the germline V gene are MNHNY and SVGAGI (reference sequence). There are 16 residues in the CDR3. J lost 5 bases, V lost 0 bases, and 8 bases had no gene match.

The V call is TRBV29-1, the J call TRBJ2-7, with D tentatively TRBD1 (5 bases). CDR3 length equals 12 residues. V lost 4 bases to trimming and J lost 3 bases, with 10 bases between them. The germline V gene encodes CDR1 SQVTM and CDR2 ANQGSEA. CDR3 coding DNA: TGCAGCGTTGTGATAGGGGACTACGAGCAGTACTTC. This sequence encodes CSVVIGDYEQYF.

J is TRBJ2-7 and V is TRBV4-1; 14 bases agree with TRBD2. This CDR3 is 17 amino acids long. The junction had 7 bases not matched to a gene; V was cut back by 4 bases and J by 2 bases. Germline loops: CDR1 MGHRA, CDR2 YSYEKL. The DNA for the CDR3 is TGCGCCAGCAGCCGCGGGACTAGCGGGGGTTTCGCCTACGAGCAGTACTTC. This encodes CASSRGTSGGFAYEQYF.

The chain combines TRBV19 with TRBJ2-7; TRBD2 matches at 8 bases. The germline CDR1 and CDR2 sequences are LNHDA and SQIVND (reference sequence). There are 12 residues in the CDR3. V dropped 3 bases and J dropped 6; count of bases not matched to a gene: 1. The CDR3 sequence: CASSMSGGEQYF. DNA of the CDR3: TGTGCCAGTAGTATGAGCGGGGGCGAGCAGTACTTC.

CDR3 region: CASSAEAGARETQYF. The DNA of the CDR3 is TGTGCCAGCAGCGCTGAAGCGGGGGCCCGAGAGACCCAGTACTTC. V is TRBV9 and J is TRBJ2-5; 8 bases match TRBD2. This CDR3 has 15 residues. CDR1 is SGDLS, CDR2 YYNGEE, per germline. The trim removed 3 bases at V and 4 bases at J, leaving 8 bases unmatched.

This chain joins TRBV2 and TRBJ2-7; unclear D gene. The CDR3 extends over 11 amino acids. CDR1 and CDR2 from the germline V gene are SNHLY and FYNNEI. Trimming removed 7 bases at V and 3 bases at J, with 7 bases between. The chain's CDR3 is CASKTNYEQYF. The CDR3 DNA follows: TGTGCCAGCAAGACGAACTACGAGCAGTACTTC.

The CDR3, as DNA: TGTGCCAGCAGCTCTAGCGTCGCTTCCTACGAGCAGTACTTC. Amino acid sequence: CASSSSVASYEQYF. The J gene is TRBJ2-7, the V gene TRBV13, with D possibly being TRBD2 (6 bases). The V end lost 4 bases, the J end lost 1 base, and 11 bases lay between the germline ends. This CDR3 comprises 14 residues. From germline, CDR1 is PRHDT and CDR2 FYEKMQ (reference sequence).